This T cell receptor beta chain is from a study of CD8 T cells in ankylosing spondylitis. Germline-derived CDR1 and CDR2 are SGHVS and FNYEAQ. V lost 0 bases, J lost 7 bases, and 3 bases stayed unmatched. The CDR3 sequence is 15 residues long. This clonotype was seen more than once but under ten times. One entry per CDR3 protein, called by TCRdb with MiXCR from the 5' RACE reads. This table has about 150,000 distinct CDR3 sequences, approximately 48% appearing once. Sequenced sample: synovial fluid, either unsorted or a sorted T cell fraction (not recorded which). The chain has TRBV7-6 and TRBJ1-6, with 7 bases fitting TRBD1. The source of this sequence is a male donor with ankylosing spondylitis. The CDR3 loop reads CASSLAGGGNSPLHF. CDR3 DNA: TGTGCCAGCAGCTTAGCGGGAGGGGGCAATTCACCCCTCCACTTT.